This T cell receptor beta chain appears in the sequencing data of a study of CD8+ T cells in alopecia areata. Study-wide points: Although TCR sharing was seen in mice, sharing across patients was less clear, possibly for HLA-related reasons. Lesional scalp, especially alopecia totalis/universalis, showed higher clonality than normal scalp.

Obtained from alopecia areata patients were lesional scalp punch biopsies along with peripheral blood. The ends were cut back, 0 bases at V and 5 bases at J, with 14 bases in the middle. Germline lookup yields CDR1 MGHRA and CDR2 YSYEKL. The CDR3 runs 15 residues. RNA was isolated and reverse transcribed to cDNA, the sequencing template. Assay: immunoSEQ multiplex PCR; the TCRdb copy retains only in-frame clones and omits some. The sample records 55,000 to 65,000 clones, 44% being singletons. Points on this clone: Its antigen remains unidentified.

The chain carries TRBV4-1 and TRBJ2-7, with a weak D call TRBD2 (6 bases). The specimen was NKG2D-low CD8+ T cells sorted from blood. The receptor was isolated from a human donor with alopecia areata. This CDR3 reads CASSQDRGILNEQYF. Here the CDR3 DNA reads TGCGCCAGCAGCCAAGATCGGGGGATCCTGAACGAGCAGTACTTC.